Detailed here is one T cell receptor beta chain. This entry belongs to a study of graft-versus-host responses after intestinal transplantation. This CDR3 contains 15 residues. The ends were cut back, 1 base at V and 0 bases at J, with 9 bases in the middle. Germline CDR1 reads PRHDT; CDR2 reads FYEKMQ (reference sequence). Investigators treated the graft tissue so that it released intraepithelial and lamina propria lymphocytes. Measured with immunoSEQ multiplex PCR; TCRdb has only the in-frame clones, and not every one. The sample yields 60,000 to 70,000 clones, around 86% seen once. The material was ileum tissue, obtained roughly 54 weeks after transplant. This sequence joins TRBV13 and TRBJ1-1; D ambiguous. The clonotype originates from a human patient who received an intestinal transplant, so some T cells may come from the graft donor. The DNA of the CDR3 is TGTGCCAGCAGCTTAGCGGGGAACCTGAACACTGAAGCTTTCTTT. Translating it yields CASSLAGNLNTEAFF.